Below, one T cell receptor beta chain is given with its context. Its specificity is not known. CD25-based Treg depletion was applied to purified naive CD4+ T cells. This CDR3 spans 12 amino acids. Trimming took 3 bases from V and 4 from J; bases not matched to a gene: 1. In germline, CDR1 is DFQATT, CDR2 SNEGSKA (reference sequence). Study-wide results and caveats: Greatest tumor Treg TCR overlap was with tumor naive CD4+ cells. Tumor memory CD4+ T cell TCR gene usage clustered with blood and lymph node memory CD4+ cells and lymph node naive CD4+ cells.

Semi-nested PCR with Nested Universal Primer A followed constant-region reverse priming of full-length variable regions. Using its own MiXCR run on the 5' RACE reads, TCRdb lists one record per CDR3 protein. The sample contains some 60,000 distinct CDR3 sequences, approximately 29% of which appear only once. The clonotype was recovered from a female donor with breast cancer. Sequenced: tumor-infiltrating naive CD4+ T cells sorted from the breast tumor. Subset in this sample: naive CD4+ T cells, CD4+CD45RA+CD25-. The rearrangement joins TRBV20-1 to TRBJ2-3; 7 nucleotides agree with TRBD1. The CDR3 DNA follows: TGCAGTGCTAGGACAGGGCCAGATACGCAGTATTTT. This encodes CSARTGPDTQYF.